Listed below are T cell receptor beta chains from one sample, sequenced in a study of CD4 T cells in relation to SARS-CoV-2 and coronaviruses. For these receptors, no antigen is known. Profiling relied on immunoSEQ multiplex PCR, and the TCRdb table lists in-frame clones only, not all of them. The sample has about 28,000 clones, about three quarters seen once. The specimen was CD4+ T cells from PBMCs, cultured in vitro. These receptors came from a human donor in good health. Each CDR3 is given with its conserved first and last residue. Each record gives: D gene, J gene, V gene, clone size, CDR3 DNA, CDR3 protein. The D gene is left open where the match is weak. Not all rows give a size; the values are once, few, many and, for expanded clones, a class.

TRBD2	TRBJ2-1	TRBV9	once	TGTGCCAGCAGCGTAGATCTAGCGGGCCGCTATACCTACAATGAGCAGTTCTTC	CASSVDLAGRYTYNEQFF
NA	TRBJ1-2	TRBV7-8	NA	TGTGCCAGCAGCCCCCCCGGGGGCCCGGGGGACTATGGCTACACCTTC	CASSPPGGPGDYGYTF
NA	TRBJ2-2	TRBV4-3	few	TGCGCCAGCAGCCAAGATGGGGAAATTACCGGGGAGCTGTTTTTT	CASSQDGEITGELFF
NA	TRBJ2-7	TRBV18	NA	TGTGCCAGCCGTATCGGACGGGACTCCTACGAGCAGTACTTC	CASRIGRDSYEQYF
NA	TRBJ2-1	TRBV2	few	TGTGCCAGCCGTGGTTTCAGCGGTTCTGATGAGCAGTTCTTC	CASRGFSGSDEQFF
NA	TRBJ2-7	TRBV11-2	NA	TGTGCCAGCCGGCCGGCTGGAGGGAGCTCCTACGAGCAGTACTTC	CASRPAGGSSYEQYF
TRBD2	TRBJ2-3	TRBV5-1	NA	TGCGCCAGCAGCTGGAGACTAGCGGGGGATACGCAGTATTTT	CASSWRLAGDTQYF
NA	TRBJ2-5	TRBV18	NA	TGTGCCAGCTCACCTTTAGGCAGTAAAGAGACCCAGTACTTC	CASSPLGSKETQYF
TRBD2	TRBJ2-1	TRBV10-2	NA	TGCGCCAGCTGCCCGGGACTATACAATGAGCAGTTCTTC	CASCPGLYNEQFF
NA	TRBJ1-3	TRBV10-3	few	TGTGCCATAGGGAGGTTGGCTGGAAACACCATATATTTT	CAIGRLAGNTIYF
NA	TRBJ2-7	TRBV20-1	NA	TGCAGTGCTAGTCCGCAGGTCATTGGGGGTGGATACGAGCAGTACTTC	CSASPQVIGGGYEQYF
TRBD2	TRBJ2-1	TRBV25-1	NA	TGTGCCAGCAGTGAAGGAAGGGGGCGGGAGGGCTCCTACAATGAGCAGTTCTTC	CASSEGRGREGSYNEQFF
NA	TRBJ2-6	TRBV7-2	NA	TGTGCCAGCAGCTTACCCAGCTCTGGGGCCAACGTCCTGACTTTC	CASSLPSSGANVLTF
TRBD2	TRBJ2-2	TRBV7-9	NA	TGTGCCAGTACGACTAGCGGCTACACCGGGGAGCTGTTTTTT	CASTTSGYTGELFF
NA	TRBJ2-7	TRBV6-5	NA	TGTGCCAGCAATTGGTTGTGGCAGGGTTCCTACGAGCAGTACTTC	CASNWLWQGSYEQYF
NA	TRBJ2-3	TRBV2	NA	TGTGCCAGCAGTCCAGACAGGAGCAGCACAGATACGCAGTATTTT	CASSPDRSSTDTQYF
NA	TRBJ2-3	TRBV7-2	NA	TGTGCCAGCAGGCCCTTGGGCCCGCAAGATACGCAGTATTTT	CASRPLGPQDTQYF
TRBD2	TRBJ2-1	TRBV29-1	NA	TGCAGCGTCTACCCCGTAGCGGGAGGTTACAATGAGCAGTTCTTC	CSVYPVAGGYNEQFF
NA	TRBJ1-5	TRBV4-2	NA	TGTGCCAGCAGCCAAGCCGTCTCTGGTAATCAGCCCCAGCATTTT	CASSQAVSGNQPQHF
NA	TRBJ2-1	TRBV23-1	NA	TGCGCCAGCAGCCACTCAGGAATGTTGAGGGCGGTCGACGATGAGCAGTTCTTC	CASSHSGMLRAVDDEQFF
TRBD2	TRBJ2-7	TRBV19	NA	TGTGCCAGTAGTATAGATCTACCTAGCGGGGGAAACACCTACGAGCAGTACTTC	CASSIDLPSGGNTYEQYF
TRBD1	TRBJ1-3	TRBV7-2	NA	TGTGCCAGCAGCGCACGACAGGGACCCCTCTCTGGAAACACCATATATTTT	CASSARQGPLSGNTIYF
TRBD1	TRBJ1-4	TRBV5-4	NA	TGTGCCAGCAGCTTAGGCCCGGGACAGGGAGCAACTAATGAAAAACTGTTTTTT	CASSLGPGQGATNEKLFF
NA	TRBJ1-3	TRBV12-3/TRBV12-4	NA	TGTGCCAGCAGTCCCTTTGGGGGGACGGGATTT	CASSPFGGTGF
NA	TRBJ2-3	TRBV9	NA	TGTGCCAGCACCATGACCGGACGGGGCACAGATACGCAGTATTTT	CASTMTGRGTDTQYF
NA	TRBJ2-7	TRBV7-2	NA	TGTGCCAGCAGCTTAAGGGCCAGGGGTTACGAGCAGTACTTC	CASSLRARGYEQYF
TRBD1	TRBJ1-5	TRBV5-5	few	TGTGCCAGCAGCCCAGACAGGGCCAATCAGCCCCAGCATTTT	CASSPDRANQPQHF
NA	TRBJ1-1	TRBV7-2	few	TGTGCCAGCAGCATTAGTTGGACTGGGCGGATGAACACTGAAGCTTTCTTT	CASSISWTGRMNTEAFF
NA	TRBJ2-3	TRBV7-9	NA	TGTGCCAGCAGCTTAGGGGCTGCCCCAGACACAGATACGCAGTATTTT	CASSLGAAPDTDTQYF
TRBD1	TRBJ1-5	TRBV19	NA	TGTGCCAGTAGGCCCGAGTTGACAGGGCAGCCCCAGCATTTT	CASRPELTGQPQHF
NA	TRBJ2-5	TRBV30	NA	TGTGCCTGGAGTGTCCCCTCAGAGACCCAGTACTTC	CAWSVPSETQYF